Each of the 13 T cell receptor beta chains below was sequenced from the same sample in a study of blood T cell repertoires in COVID-19. Repertoires were generated with immunoSEQ multiplex PCR, while TCRdb's copy carries only in-frame clones and drops some. The data hold 200,000 to 250,000 clones, with more than 80% observed a single time. The sample was peripheral blood. All receptors come from a woman older than 75 with COVID-19, enrolled during active disease.

The chain uses TRBV5-4 and TRBJ2-3; 8 bases agree with TRBD2. The germline V gene has CDR1 SGHNT and CDR2 YYREEE (reference sequence). CDR3 length: 14 amino acids. Trimming removed 4 bases from V and 5 bases from J; junction bases left unmatched: 6. This CDR3 is CASSPQLAGDTQYF. In DNA form, the CDR3 reads TGTGCCAGCAGCCCACAGCTAGCGGGAGATACGCAGTATTTT.

V is TRBV12-5 and J is TRBJ1-4, with a possible D match to TRBD1 (5 bases). Germline V gives CDR1 LGHNT, CDR2 FRNRAP. The CDR3 runs 15 residues. Trimming stripped 6 bases from V and 6 bases from J, with 17 bases between. CDR3 residues: CASGRGSGGDEKLFF. The CDR3 DNA reads TGTGCTAGTGGCCGTGGATCCGGAGGGGATGAAAAACTGTTTTTT.

This sequence joins TRBV5-4 and TRBJ1-4; weak D call: TRBD1 (6 bases). CDR1 SGHNT and CDR2 YYREEE come from the germline V gene (reference sequence). The CDR3 sequence is 16 residues long. The V gene lost 4 bases and the J gene lost 0 bases, with 13 bases spanning the gap. CDR3 in amino acids: CASSRGGASTNEKLFF. CDR3 DNA: TGTGCCAGCAGCCGGGGGGGGGCCTCAACTAATGAAAAACTGTTTTTT.

The genes are TRBV5-1 and TRBJ2-5; D is perhaps TRBD1 (5 bases). CDR1 is SGHRS and CDR2 is YFSETQ in the germline V gene. The CDR3 runs 15 residues. V was shortened by 3 bases and J by 4 bases, with 16 bases between the two germline ends. As DNA, the CDR3 is TGCGCCAGCAGCTGGGGCGGCACTCAGGGAGAGACCCAGTACTTC. Residues: CASSWGGTQGETQYF.

CDR3 region: CASSFRSAAYQETQYF. CDR3 sequence (DNA): TGTGCCAGCAGCTTCAGAAGCGCGGCGTACCAAGAGACCCAGTACTTC. The chain couples TRBV11-2 to TRBJ2-5; no clear D. CDR3 length: 16 residues. V was pared by 3 bases and J by 0 bases, with 14 bases between. The germline gives CDR1 SGHAT, CDR2 FQNNGV.

This chain links TRBV5-4 with TRBJ2-2, with a possible D match to TRBD2 (6 bases). The germline V gene has CDR1 SGHNT and CDR2 YYREEE (reference sequence). This CDR3 contains 15 residues. V dropped 4 bases and J dropped 2 bases, with 12 bases sitting between them. The CDR3 sequence is CASSPPGVNTGELFF. CDR3 nucleotides: TGTGCCAGCAGCCCCCCGGGAGTTAACACCGGGGAGCTGTTTTTT.

The CDR3, as DNA: TGTGCCAGCGGGGGACAGGGGGCGCTTGTGACCCAGTACTTC. Encoded protein: CASGGQGALVTQYF. The chain has TRBV28 and TRBJ2-5, with 12 bases fitting TRBD1. From germline, CDR1 is MDHEN and CDR2 SYDVKM. With V trimmed by 8 bases and J by 7 bases, 8 bases remained unmatched. The CDR3 consists of 14 residues.

The chain couples TRBV21-1 to TRBJ1-5; TRBD1, the table's D call, was not compared with the DNA. TRBV21-1 is marked as a pseudogene. This CDR3 contains 15 residues. CDR3: CASSKGDRGNQPQHF. In nucleotides, the CDR3 is TGTGCCAGCAGCAAAGGGGACAGGGGTAATCAGCCCCAGCATTTT.

V is TRBV3-1 (or the pseudogene TRBV3-2) and J is TRBJ1-4, with 8 nucleotides matching TRBD1. Trimming removed 4 bases from V and 7 bases from J; junction bases left unmatched: 5. The CDR3 has 14 amino acids. Germline loops: CDR1 LGHDT, CDR2 YNNKEL (reference sequence). Here the CDR3 reads CASSLGTGGEKLFF. In nucleotides, the CDR3 is TGTGCCAGCAGCCTGGGAACAGGGGGTGAAAAACTGTTTTTT.

The gene calls are TRBV7-3 and TRBJ2-1, with 10 positions matching TRBD2. With 2 bases clipped from V and 4 bases from J, the junction kept 2 bases outside the gene matches. This CDR3 is 15 amino acids long. The V gene's germline CDR1 is SGHTA and CDR2 FQGTGA. Written as DNA, the CDR3 is TGTGCCAGCAGCTTAGGACTAGCGGCTTACAATGAGCAGTTCTTC. It yields the protein CASSLGLAAYNEQFF.

This clone has only a few counts. The CDR3: CASSLTSGGPNEQFF. CDR3 in DNA: TGTGCCAGCAGCTTGACTAGCGGGGGGCCCAATGAGCAGTTCTTC. The V gene is TRBV7-3, the J gene TRBJ2-1, with 13 bases lining up with TRBD2. This CDR3 comprises 15 residues. CDR1 and CDR2 (germline): SGHTA, FQGTGA. The V and J ends lost 3 bases and 6 bases, in that order; junction bases with no gene match: 2. Complete variable domain (other parts from reference TRBV7-3 and TRBJ2-1): GAGVSQTPSNKVTEKGKYVELRCDPISGHTALYWYRQSLGQGPEFLIYFQGTGAADDSGLPNDRFFAVRPEGSVSTLKIQRTERGDSAVYLCASSLTSGGPNEQFFGPGTRLTVL.

The CDR3 DNA reads TGTGCCAGCAGCGTAGACCGGCGGACTAGCACAGATACGCAGTATTTT. Translated, it gives CASSVDRRTSTDTQYF. The chain recombines TRBV9 with TRBJ2-3; D is perhaps TRBD2 (5 bases). The CDR3 extends over 16 amino acids. V lost 0 bases and J 0 bases, leaving 11 bases between the germline ends. Germline V gene data show CDR1 as SGDLS and CDR2 as YYNGEE.

The chain recombines TRBV7-9 with TRBJ2-1, with D tentatively TRBD2 (5 bases). The V end lost 1 base, the J end lost 1 base, and 14 bases lay between the germline ends. Germline values: CDR1 SEHNR, CDR2 FQNEAQ (reference sequence). This CDR3 has 17 amino acids. CDR3 bases: TGTGCCAGCAGCTTAGGAGTCGGTTCGGGGTCCTACAATGAGCAGTTCTTC. This codes for CASSLGVGSGSYNEQFF.